A single sample is the source of the 16 T cell receptor beta chains below, sequenced in a study of identical twins. TCRdb fed the 5' RACE reads into MiXCR, producing one record per CDR3 protein. The sample consists of approximately 260,000 distinct CDR3 sequences, over 13% of them appearing once. What was sequenced was memory (CD45RO+) T cells sorted from blood. The receptors derive from a young woman in good health.

V and J are TRBV12-3 or TRBV12-4 and TRBJ2-7, with TRBD1 as a possible D gene (6 bases). CDR3 length equals 14 residues. Trimming removed 6 bases at V and 0 bases at J, with 12 bases between. Here the CDR3 reads CASRFGQFSYEQYF. For the CDR3, the DNA is TGTGCCAGCAGATTTGGACAGTTCTCCTACGAGCAGTACTTC.

This clonotype has a handful of counts. The J gene is TRBJ2-7, the V gene TRBV7-9; no reliable D call. In germline, CDR1 is SEHNR, CDR2 FQNEAQ (reference sequence). This CDR3 contains 14 residues. V lost 5 bases and J 2 bases, leaving 13 bases between the germline ends. For the CDR3, the DNA is TGTGCCAGCAGCCCCCGGTCCCAACCCTACGAGCAGTACTTC. It codes for CASSPRSQPYEQYF.

As concerns this clonotype: A read error may produce the germline difference seen at one junction end. V and J are TRBV5-6 and TRBJ1-1; D gene ambiguous. The germline CDR1 and CDR2 sequences are SGHDT and YYEEEE. CDR3 length equals 14 residues. CDR3 sequence (DNA): TGTGCCAGCAGCATCCTCGACGTGAACGCTGAAGCTTTCTTT. Residues: CASSILDVNAEAFF.

This rearrangement joins TRBV20-1 to TRBJ2-2; 8 nucleotides agree with TRBD2. V was pared by 3 bases and J by 6 bases, with 6 bases of the junction left unmatched. Germline V lookup: CDR1 DFQATT, CDR2 SNEGSKA (reference sequence). This CDR3 is 14 amino acids long. In nucleotides, the CDR3 is TGCAGTGCTAGTAAAGCGGGAGTGTCCGGGGAGCTGTTTTTT. Translating it yields CSASKAGVSGELFF.

The rearrangement uses TRBV6-1 and TRBJ2-1; 16 bases fit TRBD2. In germline, CDR1 is MNHNS, CDR2 SASEGT. This CDR3 has 13 residues. The J segment lost 15 bases and the V segment lost 6 bases, leaving 5 bases of the junction unmatched. DNA of the CDR3: TGTGCCAGCAGCGCGGGACTAGCGGGGGGGCGGTTCTTC. The encoded protein is CASSAGLAGGRFF.

V gene TRBV15 combines with J gene TRBJ2-5; TRBD1 matches at 7 bases. Germline V gene sequence: CDR1 LNHNV, CDR2 YYDKDF (reference sequence). The CDR3 consists of 14 residues. J was trimmed by 1 base and V by 1 base; bases with no gene match: 0. As DNA, the CDR3 is TGTGCCACCAGCAGAGGACAGGGCCAAGAGACCCAGTACTTC. This gives the protein CATSRGQGQETQYF.

In this sample, this clonotype turned up many times. V is TRBV5-1 and J is TRBJ2-5; D might be TRBD2 (5 bases). The germline V gene encodes CDR1 SGHRS and CDR2 YFSETQ. V was pared by 7 bases and J by 4 bases, with 14 bases between. This CDR3 has 13 amino acids. The CDR3 DNA reads as TGCGCCAGCGCTAATGGACGGGGAGAGACCCAGTACTTC. As protein: CASANGRGETQYF.

The genes are TRBV7-2 and TRBJ2-1; 13 bases agree with TRBD2. V dropped 5 bases and J dropped 5; count of bases not matched to a gene: 9. This CDR3 has 17 residues. Germline loops: CDR1 SGHTA, CDR2 FQGNSA. The CDR3 loop reads CASSPQLAGGRNNEQFF. CDR3 DNA: TGTGCCAGCAGCCCGCAACTAGCGGGGGGGCGGAACAATGAGCAGTTCTTC.

The rearrangement uses TRBV6-2 or TRBV6-3 and TRBJ2-5; TRBD2 agrees at 13 bases. CDR1 and CDR2 from the germline V gene are MNHEY and SVGEGT. Losses at the gene ends were 2 bases for V and 4 bases for J; bases not matched to a gene: 1. This CDR3 is built from 15 residues. CDR3 protein: CASSYGLAGVETQYF. The CDR3, as DNA: TGTGCCAGCAGTTACGGACTAGCGGGAGTAGAGACCCAGTACTTC.

This clonotype was observed a handful of times. J is TRBJ1-1 and V is TRBV24-1, with no clear D. Germline CDR1 and CDR2: KGHDR and SFDVKD. Trimming took 0 bases from V and 1 from J, leaving 23 bases between them. CDR3 length: 20 amino acids. The CDR3 DNA reads TGTGCCACCAGTGATTTGGAGTGTTCAGAGTCGTTCTTGGGGAACACTGAAGCTTTCTTT. It specifies CATSDLECSESFLGNTEAFF.

There are a few counts of this clonotype. The chain employs TRBV7-2 and TRBJ2-3; possible D gene TRBD1, 5 bases. The CDR3 runs to 13 residues. CDR1 is SGHTA, CDR2 FQGNSA, per germline. Trimming stripped 5 bases from V and 5 bases from J, with 11 bases between. The CDR3 DNA is TGTGCCAGCAGCCCCTCTACAGGAGATACGCAGTATTTT. Translating gives CASSPSTGDTQYF.

This chain links TRBV5-1 with TRBJ2-5; 12 bases map to TRBD1. V trimming: 0 bases; J trimming: 8 bases; junction bases outside the gene matches: 8. The CDR3 is 16 amino acids. Germline CDR1 and CDR2: SGHRS and YFSETQ. CDR3 residues: CASSLGDRGPPETQYF. For the CDR3, the DNA is TGCGCCAGCAGCTTGGGGGACAGGGGGCCCCCGGAAACCCAGTACTTC.

The CDR3 region has the DNA TGTGCCAGCAGCTTAAAAGGGGAGGGGCTTTACGAGCAGTACTTC. This gives the protein CASSLKGEGLYEQYF. The V call is TRBV7-9, the J call TRBJ2-7; TRBD2 matches at 7 bases. This CDR3 region has 15 residues. The V segment lost 2 bases and the J segment 4 bases; nucleotides outside the gene matches: 8. Germline V gene data show CDR1 as SEHNR and CDR2 as FQNEAQ (reference sequence).

This clonotype occurred a few times. The chain is built from TRBV3-1 and TRBJ1-2; no firm D call. This CDR3 has 12 residues. CDR1 and CDR2 from the germline V gene are LGHDT and YNNKEL (reference sequence). V dropped 1 base and J dropped 4 bases, with 4 bases sitting between them. The CDR3 loop is CASSQAGYGYTF. As DNA, the CDR3 is TGTGCCAGCAGCCAAGCGGGCTATGGCTACACCTTC. The full variable domain, with the rest looked up from reference TRBV3-1 and TRBJ1-2, is DTAVSQTPKYLVTQMGNDKSIKCEQNLGHDTMYWYKQDSKKFLKIMFSYNNKELIINETVPNRFSPKSPDKAHLNLHINSLELGDSAVYFCASSQAGYGYTFGSGTRLTVV.

V gene TRBV20-1 combines with J gene TRBJ1-1, with D perhaps TRBD1 (5 bases). Germline V gene data show CDR1 as DFQATT and CDR2 as SNEGSKA (reference sequence). The CDR3 is 13 residues long. CDR3 loop: CSPLGPVGTEAFF. In nucleotides, the CDR3 is TGCAGCCCACTGGGACCAGTGGGCACTGAAGCTTTCTTT.

The gene calls are TRBV24-1 and TRBJ2-7, with 7 bases aligning to TRBD1. V was pared by 1 base and J by 4 bases, with 15 bases of the junction left unmatched. The CDR3 is 18 amino acids. The V gene's germline CDR1 is KGHDR and CDR2 SFDVKD. The CDR3 loop is CATSDLIHIPGGMYEQYF. CDR3 bases: TGTGCCACCAGTGATTTAATCCATATCCCAGGGGGTATGTACGAGCAGTACTTC.